Given below is one TCR beta chain in context. What it recognizes is unknown. Because the CDR3 is missing its conserved closing phenylalanine or tryptophan, this is likely a read error. This specimen belongs to a study of CD8+CD57+ T cells in acquired aplastic anemia. Study results and caveats: Overlapping CD8+ CDR3 repertoires of patients and controls contained around 31 shared sequences. Patient and control CD8+ Simpson's diversity was not significantly different.

The patients chosen for sequencing had shown expansion of CD8+CD57+ cells (detected by flow cytometry). Genomic DNA provided the template from which TCR beta VDJ and CDR3 profiles were obtained. TCRdb itself ran the reads through MiXCR, one entry per CDR3 protein. The sample lists approximately 190,000 distinct CDR3 sequences, 40% to 55% occurring once. The sample was sorted CD4+, CD8+, or CD8+CD57+ T cells (not recorded which) from PBMCs. The TCR sequence derives from a human donor with aplastic anemia.

As DNA, the CDR3 is TGTGCCAGCAATTACTCGGGACTAGCGGGAGTAGCAGGCACCGGGGAGCTGTTTTCT. It yields the protein CASNYSGLAGVAGTGELFS. V gene TRBV6-2 or TRBV6-3 combines with J gene TRBJ2-2, with 14 bases aligning to TRBD2. This CDR3 spans 19 amino acids. Germline loops: CDR1 MNHEY, CDR2 SVGEGT.